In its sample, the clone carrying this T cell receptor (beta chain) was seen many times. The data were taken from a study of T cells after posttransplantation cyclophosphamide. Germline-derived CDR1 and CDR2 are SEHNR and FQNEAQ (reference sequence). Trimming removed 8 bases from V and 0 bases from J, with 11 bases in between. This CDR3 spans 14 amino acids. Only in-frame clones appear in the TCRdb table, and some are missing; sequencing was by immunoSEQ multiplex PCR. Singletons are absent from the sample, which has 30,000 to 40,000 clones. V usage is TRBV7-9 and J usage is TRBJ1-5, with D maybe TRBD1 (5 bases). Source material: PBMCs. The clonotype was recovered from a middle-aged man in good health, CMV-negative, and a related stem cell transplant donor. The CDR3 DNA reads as TGTGCCAGCGCTGGCAGGGATAGCAATCAGCCCCAGCATTTT. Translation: CASAGRDSNQPQHF.